This TCR beta chain stems from a study of blood T cell repertoires in COVID-19. Study in general: Sources were T cells, B-cell-depleted T cells, or PBMCs; the material itself was cDNA or gDNA.

Unmatched junction bases numbered 11, after V lost 5 bases and J lost 1 base. The germline V gene has CDR1 SGHTA and CDR2 FQGNSA. The CDR3 is 19 amino acids. Clones were read by immunoSEQ multiplex PCR, and TCRdb kept only the in-frame ones, dropping some. The sample has almost 55,000 clones; approximately 89% are singletons. Sample: peripheral blood. The chain has TRBV7-2 and TRBJ2-2, with 12 bases that match TRBD2. This clonotype was sampled from a human donor in a cohort sampled during active COVID-19. CDR3 bases: TGTGCCAGCAGCCCCCCCCGACTAGCGGGGGCCGTGAACACCGGGGAGCTGTTTTTT. Its protein is CASSPPRLAGAVNTGELFF.